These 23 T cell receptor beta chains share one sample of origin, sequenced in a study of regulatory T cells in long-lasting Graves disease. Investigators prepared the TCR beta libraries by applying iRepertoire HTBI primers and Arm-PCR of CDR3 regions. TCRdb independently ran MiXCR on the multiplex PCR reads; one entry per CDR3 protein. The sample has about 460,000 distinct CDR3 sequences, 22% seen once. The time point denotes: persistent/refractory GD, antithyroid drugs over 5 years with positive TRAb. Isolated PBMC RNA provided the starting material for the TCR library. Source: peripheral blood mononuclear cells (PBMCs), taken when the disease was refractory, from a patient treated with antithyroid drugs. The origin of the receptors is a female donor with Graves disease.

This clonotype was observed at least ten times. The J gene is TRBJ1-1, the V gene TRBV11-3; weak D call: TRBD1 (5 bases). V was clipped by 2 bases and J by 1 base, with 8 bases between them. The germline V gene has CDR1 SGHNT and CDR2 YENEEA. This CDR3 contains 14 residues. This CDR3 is CASSLFGTNTEAFF. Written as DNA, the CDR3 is TGTGCCAGCAGCTTATTCGGGACGAACACTGAAGCTTTCTTT.

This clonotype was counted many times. The DNA of the CDR3 is TGTGCCAGCAGCCCGCCCCAGTGGCAATCACCCCTCCACTTT. This translates into CASSPPQWQSPLHF. The chain employs TRBV7-2 and TRBJ1-6; D ambiguous. The germline CDR1 and CDR2 sequences are SGHTA and FQGNSA. The CDR3 has 14 residues. The V and J ends lost 5 bases and 10 bases respectively, with 15 bases between them.

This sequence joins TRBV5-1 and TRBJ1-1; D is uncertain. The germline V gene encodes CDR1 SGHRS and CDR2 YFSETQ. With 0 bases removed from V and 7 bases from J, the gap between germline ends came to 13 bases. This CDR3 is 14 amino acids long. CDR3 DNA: TGCGCCAGCAGCTTGGTAGATAGAATGGGTGAAGCTTTCTTT. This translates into CASSLVDRMGEAFF.

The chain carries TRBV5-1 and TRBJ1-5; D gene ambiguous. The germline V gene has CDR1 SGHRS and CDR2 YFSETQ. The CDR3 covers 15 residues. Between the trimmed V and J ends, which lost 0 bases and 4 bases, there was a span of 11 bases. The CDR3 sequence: CASSLEGPGNQPQHF. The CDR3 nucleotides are TGCGCCAGCAGCTTGGAAGGGCCCGGTAATCAGCCCCAGCATTTT.

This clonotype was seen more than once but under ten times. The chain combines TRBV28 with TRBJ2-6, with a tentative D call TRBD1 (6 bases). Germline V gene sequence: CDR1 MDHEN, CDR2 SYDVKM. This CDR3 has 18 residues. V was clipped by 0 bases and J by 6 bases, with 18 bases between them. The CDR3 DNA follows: TGTGCCAGCAGTTTATGGAGGGACACTCTCCGGTTGGCCAACGTCCTGACTTTC. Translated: CASSLWRDTLRLANVLTF.

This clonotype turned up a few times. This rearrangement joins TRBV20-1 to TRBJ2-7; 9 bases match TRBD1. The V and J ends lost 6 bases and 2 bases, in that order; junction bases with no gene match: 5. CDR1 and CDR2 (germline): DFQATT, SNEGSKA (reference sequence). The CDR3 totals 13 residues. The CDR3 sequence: CSAGQGRTYEQYF. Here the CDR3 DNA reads TGCAGTGCCGGACAGGGGCGAACCTACGAGCAGTACTTC.

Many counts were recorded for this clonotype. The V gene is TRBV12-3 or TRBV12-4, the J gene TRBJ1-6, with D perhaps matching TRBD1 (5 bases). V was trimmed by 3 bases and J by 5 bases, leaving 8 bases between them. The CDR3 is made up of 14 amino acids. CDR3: CASSFDRNNSPLHF. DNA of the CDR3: TGTGCCAGCAGTTTCGACAGAAATAATTCACCCCTCCACTTT.

For the CDR3, the DNA is TGCGCCAGCAGCCAAGATCCCGACTATGGCTACACCTTC. Its protein product is CASSQDPDYGYTF. The chain joins TRBV4-1 to TRBJ1-2, with unresolved D. Trimming shortened V by 0 bases and J by 3 bases, and 5 bases separated the two germline ends. This CDR3 is 13 amino acids long. Germline CDR1 and CDR2: MGHRA and YSYEKL.

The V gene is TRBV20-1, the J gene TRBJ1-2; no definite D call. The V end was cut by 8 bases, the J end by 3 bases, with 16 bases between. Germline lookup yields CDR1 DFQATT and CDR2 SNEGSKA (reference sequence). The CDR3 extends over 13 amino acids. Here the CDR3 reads CSLSPGYDYGYTF. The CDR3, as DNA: TGCAGTTTATCCCCGGGATACGACTATGGCTACACCTTC.

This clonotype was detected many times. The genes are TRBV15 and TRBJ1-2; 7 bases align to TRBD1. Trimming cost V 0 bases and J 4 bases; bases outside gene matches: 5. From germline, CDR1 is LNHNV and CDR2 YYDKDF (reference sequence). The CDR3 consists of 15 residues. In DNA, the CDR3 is TGTGCCACCAGCAGAGATCAGGGGGACATCTATGGCTACACCTTC. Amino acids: CATSRDQGDIYGYTF.

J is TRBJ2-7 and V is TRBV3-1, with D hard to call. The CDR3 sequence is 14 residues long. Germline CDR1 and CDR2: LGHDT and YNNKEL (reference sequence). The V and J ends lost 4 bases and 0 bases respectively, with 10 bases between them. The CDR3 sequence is CASSLRVFSYEQYF. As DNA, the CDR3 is TGTGCCAGCAGCCTTAGGGTCTTCTCCTACGAGCAGTACTTC.

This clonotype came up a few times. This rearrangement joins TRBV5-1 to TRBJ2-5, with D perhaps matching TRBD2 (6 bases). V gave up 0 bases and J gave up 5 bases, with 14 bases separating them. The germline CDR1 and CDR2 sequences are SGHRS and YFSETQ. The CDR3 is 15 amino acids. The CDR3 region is CASSLEPSEVETQYF. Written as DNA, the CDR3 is TGCGCCAGCAGCTTGGAACCTAGCGAAGTGGAGACCCAGTACTTC.

Here the CDR3 DNA reads TGTGCCAGCAGCATCAGGACAGGGGAAGATACGCAGTATTTT. This gives the protein CASSIRTGEDTQYF. The chain has TRBV7-2 and TRBJ2-3; 9 bases are shared with TRBD1. With 5 bases clipped from V and 5 bases from J, the junction kept 5 bases outside the gene matches. The CDR3 consists of 14 residues. Germline values: CDR1 SGHTA, CDR2 FQGNSA.

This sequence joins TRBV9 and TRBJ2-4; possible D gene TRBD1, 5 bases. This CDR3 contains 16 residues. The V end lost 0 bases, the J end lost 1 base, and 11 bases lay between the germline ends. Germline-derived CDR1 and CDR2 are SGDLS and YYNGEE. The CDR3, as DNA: TGTGCCAGCAGCGTAGGGAGTGGGGCGGCCAAAAACATTCAGTACTTC. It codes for CASSVGSGAAKNIQYF.

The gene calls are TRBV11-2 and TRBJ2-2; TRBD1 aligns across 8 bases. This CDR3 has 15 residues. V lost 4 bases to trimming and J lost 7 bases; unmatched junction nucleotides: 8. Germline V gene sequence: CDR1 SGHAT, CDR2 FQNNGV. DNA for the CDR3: TGTGCCAGCAGCTCCCTGACAGGGGACCTCGGGGAGCTGTTTTTT. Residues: CASSSLTGDLGELFF.

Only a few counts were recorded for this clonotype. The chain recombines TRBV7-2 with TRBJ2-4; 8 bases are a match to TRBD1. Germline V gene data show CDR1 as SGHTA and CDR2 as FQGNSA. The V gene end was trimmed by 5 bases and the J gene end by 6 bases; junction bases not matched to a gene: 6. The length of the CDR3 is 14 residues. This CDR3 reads CASSPFQGANIQYF. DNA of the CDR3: TGTGCCAGCAGCCCCTTCCAGGGGGCAAACATTCAGTACTTC.

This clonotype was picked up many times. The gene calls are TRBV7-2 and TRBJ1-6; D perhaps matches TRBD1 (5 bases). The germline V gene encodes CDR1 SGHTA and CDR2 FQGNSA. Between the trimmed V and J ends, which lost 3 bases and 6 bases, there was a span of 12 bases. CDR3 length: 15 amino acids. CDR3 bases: TGTGCCAGCAGCTTGGCGGGGCCACCTAATTCACCCCTCCACTTT. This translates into CASSLAGPPNSPLHF.

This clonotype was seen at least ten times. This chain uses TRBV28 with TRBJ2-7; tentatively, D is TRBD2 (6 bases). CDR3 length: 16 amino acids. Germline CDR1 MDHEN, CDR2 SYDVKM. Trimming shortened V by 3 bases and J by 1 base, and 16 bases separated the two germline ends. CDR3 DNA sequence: TGTGCCAGCAGTTTTCTCCCCTCCGGGACTTCCTACGAGCAGTACTTC. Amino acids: CASSFLPSGTSYEQYF.

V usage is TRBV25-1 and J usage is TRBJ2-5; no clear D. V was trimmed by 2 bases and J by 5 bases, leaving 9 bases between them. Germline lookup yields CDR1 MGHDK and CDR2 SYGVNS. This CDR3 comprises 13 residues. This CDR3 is CASSEDAVETQYF. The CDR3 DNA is TGTGCCAGCAGTGAAGACGCGGTGGAGACCCAGTACTTC.

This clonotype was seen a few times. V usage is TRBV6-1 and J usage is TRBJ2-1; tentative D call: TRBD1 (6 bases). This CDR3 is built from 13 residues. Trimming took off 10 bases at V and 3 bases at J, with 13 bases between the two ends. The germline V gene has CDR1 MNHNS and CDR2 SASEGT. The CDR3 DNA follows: TGTGCCACCGCGCGAGGGGGCTACAATGAGCAGTTCTTC. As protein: CATARGGYNEQFF.

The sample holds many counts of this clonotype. For the CDR3, the DNA is TGTGCCAGCAGCTTCAACTGGCGGGGGACTGAAGCTTTCTTT. Translation gives CASSFNWRGTEAFF. This rearrangement joins TRBV7-2 to TRBJ1-1; D may be TRBD1 (5 bases). V was pared by 3 bases and J by 5 bases, with 13 bases between. The CDR3 covers 14 residues. CDR1 and CDR2 from the germline V gene are SGHTA and FQGNSA.

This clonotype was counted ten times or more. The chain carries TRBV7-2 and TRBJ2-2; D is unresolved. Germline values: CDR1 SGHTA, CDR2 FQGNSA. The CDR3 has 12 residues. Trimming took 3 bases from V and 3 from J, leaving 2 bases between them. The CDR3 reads CASSLHTGELFF. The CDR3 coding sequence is TGTGCCAGCAGCTTGCACACCGGGGAGCTGTTTTTT.

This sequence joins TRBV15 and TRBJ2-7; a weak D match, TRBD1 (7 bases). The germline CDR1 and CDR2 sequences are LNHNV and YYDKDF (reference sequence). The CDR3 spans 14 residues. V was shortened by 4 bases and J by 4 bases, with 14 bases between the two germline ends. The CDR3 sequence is CATSTSGGQYEQYF. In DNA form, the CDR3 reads TGTGCCACCAGCACCTCCGGGGGACAGTACGAGCAGTACTTC.